These T cell receptor beta chains were read from a single sample in a study of a mutant IDH1 vaccine in newly diagnosed glioma. Sequencing was performed with immunoSEQ multiplex PCR; in TCRdb, only in-frame clones are kept and a portion is missing. The table lists about 34,000 clones, 80% of them singletons. Source: peripheral blood mononuclear cells (PBMCs), taken from a glioma patient treated with radiotherapy, temozolomide or both. These receptors originate from a man in his fifties or sixties with glioma. Some clones in this sample may be carry-over from other donors' samples. CDR3s include the opening cysteine and the closing phenylalanine or tryptophan. The D gene is left open where the match is weak. Size is omitted from some rows. Given values are once, few, many or a class for expanded clones.

D,J,size,V,CDR3,DNA
.,TRBJ1-3,once,TRBV29-1,CSVEEGLSGNTIYF,TGCAGCGTTGAAGAGGGACTCTCTGGAAACACCATATATTTT
.,TRBJ1-1,once,TRBV6-6,CASSYKVGTEAFF,TGTGCCAGCAGTTACAAGGTTGGGACTGAAGCTTTCTTT
.,TRBJ2-5,once,TRBV5-4,CASSLNTGDQETQYF,TGTGCCAGCAGCCTAAACACAGGAGACCAAGAGACCCAGTACTTC
.,TRBJ2-3,.,TRBV9,CASSVVASRTDTQYF,TGTGCCAGCAGCGTAGTGGCGAGTCGCACAGATACGCAGTATTTT
.,TRBJ2-7,.,TRBV6-6,CASNPEAGRSEQYF,TGTGCCAGCAACCCGGAGGCAGGGAGGTCCGAGCAGTACTTC
TRBD1,TRBJ1-2,.,TRBV7-3,CASSLTGTGDYGYTF,TGTGCCAGCAGCTTGACCGGGACAGGGGATTATGGCTACACCTTC
TRBD2,TRBJ2-1,.,TRBV7-8,CASSVALAGGPYNEQFF,TGTGCCAGCAGCGTGGCATTAGCGGGAGGTCCCTACAATGAGCAGTTCTTC
.,TRBJ1-1,few,TRBV5-1,CASSLGDNSLSAFF,TGCGCCAGCAGCTTGGGAGACAATTCTCTTTCAGCTTTCTTT
TRBD2,TRBJ2-7,.,TRBV7-9,CASSQRGGRNYEQYF,TGTGCCAGCAGCCAGCGGGGAGGTAGAAACTACGAGCAGTACTTC
.,TRBJ1-2,.,TRBV11-2,CASSLDRTEYGYTF,TGTGCCAGCAGCTTAGATCGAACGGAATATGGCTACACCTTC
TRBD1,TRBJ2-7,.,TRBV9,CASSTRQGGLSEQYF,TGTGCCAGCAGCACACGACAGGGTGGGTTGAGCGAGCAGTACTTC
TRBD2,TRBJ2-1,.,TRBV6-1,CASATSGAHNEQFF,TGTGCCAGTGCCACTAGCGGGGCCCACAATGAGCAGTTCTTC
.,TRBJ2-7,.,TRBV27,CASSLAGARYEQYF,TGTGCCAGCAGTTTGGCAGGGGCGCGGTACGAGCAGTACTTC
.,TRBJ2-5,.,TRBV7-3,CASSFVGGETQYF,TGTGCCAGCAGCTTTGTGGGAGGTGAGACCCAGTACTTC
.,TRBJ2-5,.,TRBV9,CASSGAGIQETQYF,TGTGCCAGCAGCGGGGCGGGGATTCAAGAGACCCAGTACTTC
.,TRBJ2-1,few,TRBV6-5,CASSYRQNEQFF,TGTGCCAGCAGTTACAGGCAGAATGAGCAGTTCTTC
.,TRBJ1-4,.,TRBV10-3,CAISEWGEKLFF,TGTGCCATCAGTGAGTGGGGTGAAAAACTGTTTTTT
TRBD2,TRBJ2-3,.,TRBV7-3,CASSRGLAGGGDTQYF,TGTGCCAGCAGCCGTGGGCTAGCGGGGGGCGGAGATACGCAGTATTTT
.,TRBJ1-1,.,TRBV27,CASRILGPNTEAFF,TGTGCCAGCAGGATTCTTGGGCCGAACACTGAAGCTTTCTTT
TRBD2,TRBJ2-3,.,TRBV5-6,CASSWVTAGGTDTQYF,TGTGCCAGCAGCTGGGTAACGGCGGGAGGGACAGATACGCAGTATTTT
.,TRBJ1-5,.,TRBV5-1,CASSPGQGQPQHF,TGCGCCAGCAGCCCGGGTCAAGGTCAGCCCCAGCATTTT
.,TRBJ2-7,.,TRBV27,CASSLSVRAPYEQYF,TGTGCCAGCAGTTTAAGTGTCCGGGCCCCCTACGAGCAGTACTTC
.,TRBJ1-2,once,TRBV27,CASSPEGYYGYTF,TGTGCCAGCTCTCCCGAAGGGTACTATGGCTACACCTTC
.,TRBJ2-3,.,TRBV15,CATSLPRPSGDTQYF,TGTGCCACCAGCCTCCCCCGTCCCTCAGGAGATACGCAGTATTTT
.,TRBJ1-2,.,TRBV30,CAWRLGGAGGGITF,TGTGCCTGGAGGCTAGGAGGAGCCGGGGGTGGTATCACCTTC
.,TRBJ2-7,.,TRBV29-1,CSAARGAEQYF,TGCAGCGCCGCCCGGGGGGCCGAGCAGTACTTC
.,TRBJ1-2,.,TRBV30,CAWAIAAGYGYTF,TGTGCCTGGGCTATAGCGGCTGGTTATGGCTACACCTTC
TRBD2,TRBJ2-1,.,TRBV2,CASSDPRSGGSWTTTSLYNEQFF,TGTGCCAGCAGTGATCCTCGGTCGGGAGGCTCGTGGACAACAACAAGCCTTTACAATGAGCAGTTCTTC
.,TRBJ1-5,few,TRBV5-8,CASSLRGEGNQPQHF,TGTGCCAGCAGCCTCCGGGGAGAAGGCAATCAGCCCCAGCATTTT
.,TRBJ2-7,.,TRBV5-1,CASSFGQSSYEQYF,TGCGCCAGCAGCTTCGGACAGAGCTCCTACGAGCAGTACTTC
TRBD2,TRBJ2-5,.,TRBV5-1,CASSPAGGYETQYF,TGCGCCAGCAGTCCAGCGGGAGGGTATGAGACCCAGTACTTC
.,TRBJ1-2,.,TRBV25-1,CATGDGSYGYTF,TGTGCCACCGGGGACGGAAGCTATGGCTACACCTTC
.,TRBJ1-5,.,TRBV19,CASSDSAGAWRSPQHF,TGTGCCAGTAGTGACTCAGCGGGGGCTTGGAGGAGTCCCCAGCATTTT
.,TRBJ2-7,.,TRBV6-6,CASGTRHHEQYF,TGTGCCAGCGGGACTCGACACCACGAGCAGTACTTC
.,TRBJ1-3,.,TRBV7-8,CASSFRVGGRTEGNTIYF,TGTGCCAGCAGCTTCCGGGTGGGGGGCAGAACGGAAGGAAACACCATATATTTT
.,TRBJ1-2,.,TRBV7-9,CASSHRPDVSGNYGYTF,TGTGCCAGCAGCCACCGCCCGGATGTTTCGGGGAACTATGGCTACACCTTC
.,TRBJ1-5,.,TRBV15,CATSRDIGVSHF,TGTGCCACCAGCAGAGATATAGGGGTCTCGCATTTT
.,TRBJ2-7,.,TRBV12-2,CASRMRQISYEQYF,TGTGCAAGTCGCATGAGGCAGATCAGTTACGAGCAGTACTTC
.,TRBJ1-1,.,TRBV19,CASEAGDGNTEAFF,TGTGCCAGCGAGGCAGGGGATGGGAACACTGAAGCTTTCTTT
.,TRBJ2-5,.,TRBV7-2,CASRPGVAYYQETQYF,TGTGCCAGCAGACCGGGCGTAGCGTATTACCAAGAGACCCAGTACTTC
.,TRBJ1-4,few,TRBV14,CASSQDYGEKLFF,TGTGCCAGCAGCCAAGACTACGGGGAAAAACTGTTTTTT